This T cell receptor (beta chain) originates from a study of T cells after yellow fever vaccination. Study-level information: SMART-Seq v4 Ultra Low Input handled preparation of low-cell-number fractions. Notes on the study in general: Weaker, the secondary response had a peak occurring faster, on day 5 versus 15. Most primary-vaccination clones recurred post-booster (approximately 95% CD4, over 70% CD8). The CD4 and CD8 compartments had a small share of their clonotypes in common.

One entry per CDR3 protein, called by TCRdb with MiXCR from the 5' RACE reads. The sample yields 620,000 or so distinct CDR3 sequences, less than 20% seen once. In its sample, this clonotype was seen a few times. Its specificity is unknown. Looked up from germline, CDR1 is MNHEY and CDR2 is SVGEGT. The germline V and J ends were trimmed by 2 bases and 4 bases, with 11 bases remaining between them. This CDR3 comprises 14 residues. The material sequenced was PBMCs, taken 5 days after the first yellow fever vaccination. The clonotype comes from a man younger than 30 who received the YFV17D yellow fever vaccine. The rearrangement joins TRBV6-2 or TRBV6-3 to TRBJ2-5, with D perhaps matching TRBD1 (6 bases). The CDR3 nucleotides read TGTGCCAGCAGTTACGACAGGCGCCGAGAGACCCAGTACTTC. Translated: CASSYDRRRETQYF.